There are a few counts of the clone carrying this T cell receptor (beta chain). The antigen remains undetermined. Overall study results and limits: Tumor-infiltrating Treg TCR alpha and beta sequences overlapped most with tumor naive CD4+ T cells, then blood naive.

The junction had 5 bases not matched to a gene; V was cut back by 4 bases and J by 0 bases. Germline V lookup: CDR1 SGHNT, CDR2 YYREEE (reference sequence). This CDR3 contains 15 residues. After constant-region reverse-primer amplification, full-length variable regions underwent semi-nested PCR with Nested Universal Primer A. TCRdb reanalysed the 5' RACE reads using MiXCR and keeps one entry per CDR3 protein. Among roughly 45,000 distinct CDR3 sequences, over 25% were seen once, and the ten largest hold just over 4%. The sequenced sample was tumor-infiltrating memory CD4+ T cells sorted from the breast tumor. Subset reported: memory CD4+ T cells, CD4+CD45RO+CD25-. This TCR derives from a female donor with breast cancer. The J gene is TRBJ2-3, the V gene TRBV5-4; 7 positions match TRBD2. Here the CDR3 reads CASSPLAVSTDTQYF. CDR3 bases: TGTGCCAGCAGCCCTCTAGCGGTTAGCACAGATACGCAGTATTTT.